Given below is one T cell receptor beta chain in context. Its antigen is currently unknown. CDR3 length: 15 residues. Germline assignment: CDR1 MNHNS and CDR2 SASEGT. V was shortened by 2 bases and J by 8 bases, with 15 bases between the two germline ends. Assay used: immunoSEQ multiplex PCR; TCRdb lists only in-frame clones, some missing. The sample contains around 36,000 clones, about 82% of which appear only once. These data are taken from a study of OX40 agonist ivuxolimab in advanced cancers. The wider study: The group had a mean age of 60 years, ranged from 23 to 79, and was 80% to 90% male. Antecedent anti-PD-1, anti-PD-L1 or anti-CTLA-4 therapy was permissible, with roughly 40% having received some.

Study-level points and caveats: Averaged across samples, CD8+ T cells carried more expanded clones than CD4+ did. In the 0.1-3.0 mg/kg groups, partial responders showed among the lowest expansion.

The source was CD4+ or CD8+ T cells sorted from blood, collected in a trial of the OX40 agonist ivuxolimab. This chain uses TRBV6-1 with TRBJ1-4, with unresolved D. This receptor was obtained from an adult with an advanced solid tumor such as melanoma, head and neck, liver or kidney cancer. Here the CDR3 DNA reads TGTGCCAGCAGTGAAAGCGTGATTTTCGCGGAAAAACTGTTTTTT. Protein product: CASSESVIFAEKLFF.